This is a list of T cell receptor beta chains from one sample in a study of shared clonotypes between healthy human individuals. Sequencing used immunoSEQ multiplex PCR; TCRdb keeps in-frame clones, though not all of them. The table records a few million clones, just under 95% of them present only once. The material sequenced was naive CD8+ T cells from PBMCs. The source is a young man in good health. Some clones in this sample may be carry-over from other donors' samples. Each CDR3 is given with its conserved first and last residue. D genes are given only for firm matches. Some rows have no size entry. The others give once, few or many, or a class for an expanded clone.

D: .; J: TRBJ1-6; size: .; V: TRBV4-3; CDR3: CASSQDILSPLHF; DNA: TGCGCCAGCAGCCAAGATATCCTTTCACCCCTCCACTTT
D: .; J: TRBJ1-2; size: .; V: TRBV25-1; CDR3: CASSELSNYGYTF; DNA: TGTGCCAGCAGTGAATTATCTAACTATGGCTACACCTTC
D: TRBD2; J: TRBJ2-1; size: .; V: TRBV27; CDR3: CASSLLGRGGGNEQFF; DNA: TGTGCCAGCAGTTTACTTGGGCGGGGGGGAGGCAATGAGCAGTTCTTC
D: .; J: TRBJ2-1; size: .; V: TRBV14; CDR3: CASSPKPAQPHNEQFF; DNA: TGTGCCAGCAGCCCTAAACCGGCCCAGCCCCATAATGAGCAGTTCTTC
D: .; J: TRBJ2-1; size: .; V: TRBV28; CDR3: CASSLAGLPLNEQFF; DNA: TGTGCCAGCAGTTTAGCGGGTCTCCCCCTTAATGAGCAGTTCTTC
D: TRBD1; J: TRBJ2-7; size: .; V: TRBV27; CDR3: CASSLYPPRDREIEQYF; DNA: TGTGCCAGCAGTTTATACCCCCCCAGGGACAGGGAAATCGAGCAGTACTTC
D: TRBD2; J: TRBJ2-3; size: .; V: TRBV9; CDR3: CASNEGTSGSADTQYF; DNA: TGTGCCAGCAACGAGGGGACTAGCGGGAGTGCAGATACGCAGTATTTT
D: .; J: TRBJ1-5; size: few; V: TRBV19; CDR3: CASMFVQPQHF; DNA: TGTGCCAGTATGTTCGTTCAGCCCCAGCATTTT
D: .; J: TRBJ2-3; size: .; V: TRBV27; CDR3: CASGSHLDTQYF; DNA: TGTGCCAGCGGGTCCCACTTGGATACGCAGTATTTT
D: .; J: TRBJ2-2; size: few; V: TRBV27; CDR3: CATENTGELFF; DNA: TGTGCCACCGAGAACACCGGGGAGCTGTTTTTT
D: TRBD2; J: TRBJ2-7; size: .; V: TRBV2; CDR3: CASSSGAGVSYEQYF; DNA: TGTGCCAGCAGTAGCGGAGCGGGAGTGTCCTACGAGCAGTACTTC
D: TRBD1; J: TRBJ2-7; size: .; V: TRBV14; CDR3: CASSQARGREQYF; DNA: TGTGCCAGCAGCCAAGCCAGGGGGCGCGAGCAGTACTTC
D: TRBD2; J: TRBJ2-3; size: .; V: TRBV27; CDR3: CASSLRTSARDTQYF; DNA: TGTGCCAGCAGTTTACGGACTAGCGCTCGAGATACGCAGTATTTT
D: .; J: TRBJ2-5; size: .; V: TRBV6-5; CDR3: CASSYGSYKETQYF; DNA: TGTGCCAGCAGTTACGGGTCCTATAAAGAGACCCAGTACTTC